Listed below are T cell receptor beta chains from one sample, sequenced in a study of shared clonotypes between healthy human individuals. Profiling relied on immunoSEQ multiplex PCR, and the TCRdb table lists in-frame clones only, not all of them. This sample carries about 820,000 clones, more than 85% of them seen once, and the ten largest clones take less than 25%. The sample comprised naive CD8+ T cells sorted from blood. The receptors were gathered from a man between 25 and 39 years old in good health. Each CDR3 is given with its conserved first and last residue. Fields, in order: CDR3 length, V gene, D gene, J gene, CDR3 protein, CDR3 DNA. A D gene is named only where the DNA matches it firmly.

>15|TRBV4-1|TRBD1|TRBJ2-1
CASSQAGTGGNEQFF
TGCGCCAGCAGCCAAGCCGGGACAGGGGGCAATGAGCAGTTCTTC
>16|TRBV9|TRBD1|TRBJ2-6
CASSEGQGRGANVLTF
TGTGCCAGCAGCGAAGGACAGGGTCGTGGGGCCAACGTCCTGACTTTC
>15|TRBV11-3|TRBD1|TRBJ2-7
CASSPRGTGDYEQYF
TGTGCCAGCAGCCCCCGGGGGACAGGGGATTACGAGCAGTACTTC
>17|TRBV28|-|TRBJ1-5
CASSFLTPDSSNQPQHF
TGTGCCAGCAGTTTCCTCACTCCGGACAGTAGCAATCAGCCCCAGCATTTT
>11|TRBV20-1|-|TRBJ1-4
CSARNREGLFF
TGCAGTGCTAGGAACAGGGAAGGACTGTTTTTT
>14|TRBV14|-|TRBJ2-7
CASSQVGTPYEQYF
TGTGCCAGCAGCCAAGTCGGGACACCTTACGAGCAGTACTTC
>12|TRBV11-2|-|TRBJ2-3
CASSLVPDTQYF
TGTGCCAGCAGCTTAGTACCCGATACGCAGTATTTT
>11|TRBV10-3|-|TRBJ1-1
CAIISGTEAFF
TGTGCCATCATCTCGGGCACTGAAGCTTTCTTT
>13|TRBV4-1|-|TRBJ2-7
CASSQVPQYEQYF
TGCGCCAGCAGCCAAGTCCCTCAATACGAGCAGTACTTC
>15|TRBV27|-|TRBJ2-1
CASSPLIGSYNEQFF
TGTGCCAGCAGTCCCTTAATTGGCTCCTACAATGAGCAGTTCTTC
>13|TRBV25-1|-|TRBJ1-1
CASSGGPGTEAFF
TGTGCCAGCAGTGGCGGGCCCGGCACTGAAGCTTTCTTT
>14|TRBV21-1|-|TRBJ1-2
CASSPRRVAWGYTF
TGTGCCAGCAGCCCCCGTCGGGTAGCGTGGGGCTACACCTTC
>15|TRBV27|-|TRBJ2-1
CASSPAVSSYNEQFF
TGTGCCAGCAGCCCAGCGGTTAGCTCCTACAATGAGCAGTTCTTC
>14|TRBV27|TRBD2|TRBJ2-7
CASSYASGSYEQYF
TGTGCCAGCAGTTATGCTAGCGGGAGTTACGAGCAGTACTTC
>14|TRBV14|-|TRBJ2-2
CASSQETGGGELFF
TGTGCCAGCAGCCAAGAAACAGGCGGTGGGGAGCTGTTTTTT
>14|TRBV14|-|TRBJ2-7
CASSQANSLYEQYF
TGTGCCAGCAGCCAAGCCAACAGTCTCTACGAGCAGTACTTC
>17|TRBV27|-|TRBJ2-6
CASSLASDYSGANVLTF
TGTGCCAGCAGTTTAGCGTCGGATTACTCTGGGGCCAACGTCCTGACTTTC
>12|TRBV7-9|-|TRBJ2-7
CASGLGRNEQYF
TGTGCCAGCGGGTTAGGGAGGAACGAGCAGTACTTC
>13|TRBV5-1|-|TRBJ2-5
CASSLGQQETQYF
TGCGCCAGCAGCTTGGGACAGCAAGAGACCCAGTACTTC
>15|TRBV7-2|TRBD1|TRBJ2-7
CASSFRPGQNYEQYF
TGTGCCAGCAGCTTCAGACCGGGACAGAACTACGAGCAGTACTTC
>16|TRBV6-1|-|TRBJ2-7
CASSEAVGPGDYEQYF
TGTGCCAGCAGTGAAGCGGTAGGGCCTGGGGACTACGAGCAGTACTTC
>13|TRBV30|-|TRBJ1-2
CAWSEGLGVGYTF
TGTGCCTGGAGTGAGGGTCTAGGGGTCGGCTACACCTTC
>16|TRBV5-1|TRBD1|TRBJ2-3
CASSLRDSTSTDTQYF
TGCGCCAGCAGCCTCAGGGACAGTACTAGCACAGATACGCAGTATTTT
>18|TRBV5-5|-|TRBJ1-3
CASSLHRTAVMSGNTIYF
TGTGCCAGCAGCTTACACAGGACAGCAGTGATGTCCGGAAACACCATATATTTT
>13|TRBV10-3|TRBD1|TRBJ2-5
CATKRDSQETQYF
TGTGCCACCAAAAGGGACAGTCAAGAGACCCAGTACTTC
>15|TRBV6-5|TRBD2|TRBJ2-1
CASSYFLAGYNEQFF
TGTGCCAGCAGTTACTTCTTAGCGGGATACAATGAGCAGTTCTTC
>10|TRBV6-5|-|TRBJ2-2
CASISGELFF
TGTGCCAGCATCTCCGGGGAGCTGTTTTTT
>16|TRBV18|-|TRBJ2-1
CASSPGRDGEHNEQFF
TGTGCCAGCTCACCCGGCCGGGACGGAGAACACAATGAGCAGTTCTTC
>11|TRBV6-5|-|TRBJ1-2
CASSSGVGYTF
TGTGCCAGCAGTTCTGGGGTCGGCTACACCTTC